A selection of T cell receptor beta chains follows, all from one sample in a study of cytomegalovirus exposure and HLA in healthy donors. Sequencing used immunoSEQ multiplex PCR; TCRdb keeps in-frame clones, though not all of them. Of over 150,000 clones in the sample, roughly 79% were seen once. The sequencing input was PBMCs. All receptors derive from a woman aged 50 to 60 in good health and CMV-seronegative. The CDR3 runs from the conserved cysteine through the conserved F or W. Fields, in order: D gene, V gene, clone size, J gene, CDR3 protein, CDR3 DNA. D genes are given only for firm matches. Size values are once, few and many counts, or a class for expanded clones, and some rows have none.

>TRBD1|TRBV7-8|.|TRBJ1-5
CASSSRTGGSNQPQHF
TGTGCCAGCAGCTCTCGGACAGGGGGTAGCAATCAGCCCCAGCATTTT
>.|TRBV27|.|TRBJ1-5
CASSLSPGLSPGNQPQHF
TGTGCCAGCAGTTTGTCCCCGGGTCTGAGTCCCGGCAATCAGCCCCAGCATTTT
>TRBD1|TRBV6-5|.|TRBJ1-1
CASSTTGGFGTEAFF
TGTGCCAGCAGTACTACAGGGGGCTTTGGCACTGAAGCTTTCTTT
>TRBD1|TRBV2|.|TRBJ1-5
CASSDDRGSNQPQHF
TGTGCCAGCAGTGATGACAGGGGTTCCAATCAGCCCCAGCATTTT
>.|TRBV5-6|.|TRBJ2-7
CASSRRVLKGEQYF
TGTGCCAGCAGCCGCCGAGTCCTGAAGGGGGAGCAGTACTTC
>.|TRBV7-9|.|TRBJ2-7
CASSLAAPPPYEQYF
TGTGCCAGCAGCTTAGCGGCACCGCCCCCCTACGAGCAGTACTTC
>.|TRBV5-6|.|TRBJ1-5
CASSPRRVFDSAQPQHF
TGTGCCAGCAGCCCACGTCGGGTTTTCGATTCGGCCCAGCCCCAGCATTTT
>.|TRBV9|.|TRBJ1-2
CASSVVEGVGYTF
TGTGCCAGCAGCGTAGTGGAGGGAGTTGGCTACACCTTC
>.|TRBV15|.|TRBJ2-1
CATSRGRGEENEQFF
TGTGCCACCAGCAGAGGTAGGGGTGAGGAGAATGAGCAGTTCTTC
>TRBD1|TRBV7-2|.|TRBJ2-5
CASSLVRGQQETQYF
TGTGCCAGCAGCTTAGTTCGGGGACAGCAAGAGACCCAGTACTTC
>.|TRBV7-9|.|TRBJ2-7
CASSLGSNRIVGIYEQYF
TGTGCCAGCAGCTTAGGGAGCAACAGGATCGTCGGAATTTACGAGCAGTACTTC
>TRBD2|TRBV25-1|.|TRBJ2-2
CASSARLAAGPGELFF
TGTGCCAGCAGTGCACGACTAGCGGCCGGACCAGGGGAGCTGTTTTTT
>TRBD1|TRBV5-1|.|TRBJ1-1
CASSLYSGGKVNTEAFF
TGCGCCAGCAGCTTATATTCAGGGGGAAAGGTGAACACTGAAGCTTTCTTT
>.|TRBV19|once|TRBJ1-5
CASSIKAGESNQPQHF
TGTGCCAGTAGTATAAAGGCAGGCGAGAGCAATCAGCCCCAGCATTTT
>TRBD2|TRBV4-2|.|TRBJ2-1
CASSHKTNTGGTYNEQFF
TGTGCCAGCAGCCATAAGACTAATACGGGAGGCACCTACAATGAGCAGTTCTTC
>.|TRBV6-1|once|TRBJ1-2
CASSEAPGGYGYTF
TGTGCCAGCAGTGAAGCGCCAGGAGGTTATGGCTACACCTTC
>.|TRBV7-3|.|TRBJ2-5
CSSSLNGLQETQYF
TGTTCCAGCAGCTTAAATGGACTGCAAGAGACCCAGTACTTC
>.|TRBV28|few|TRBJ1-5
CASSFGGKGQPQHF
TGTGCCAGCAGTTTTGGAGGGAAGGGCCAGCCCCAGCATTTT
>.|TRBV7-9|.|TRBJ1-4
CASSPRGATNEKLFF
TGTGCCAGCAGCCCCAGGGGTGCAACTAATGAAAAACTGTTTTTT
>.|TRBV11-3|.|TRBJ1-1
CASSYRAGGEAFF
TGTGCCAGCAGCTACAGGGCTGGGGGCGAAGCTTTCTTT
>TRBD1|TRBV7-2|.|TRBJ2-7
CASSLGPGTGAYEQYF
TGTGCCAGCAGCTTAGGTCCTGGGACAGGAGCCTACGAGCAGTACTTC
>.|TRBV11-3|.|TRBJ2-7
CASSPQGHSYEQYF
TGTGCCAGCAGCCCGCAGGGGCACTCCTACGAGCAGTACTTC
>.|TRBV5-5|.|TRBJ2-5
CASSLAVQETQYF
TGTGCCAGCAGCTTGGCAGTCCAAGAGACCCAGTACTTC
>TRBD1|TRBV5-1|.|TRBJ1-2
CASSSGQVQHGYTF
TGCGCCAGCAGCTCAGGACAGGTACAACATGGCTACACCTTC
>TRBD1|TRBV19|.|TRBJ1-5
CASSMGQGGVQPQHF
TGTGCCAGTAGTATGGGACAGGGTGGCGTTCAGCCCCAGCATTTT
>TRBD2|TRBV28|.|TRBJ2-3
CASREVAGPPTDTQYF
TGTGCCAGCAGGGAAGTAGCGGGACCCCCCACAGATACGCAGTATTTT
>.|TRBV4-3|once|TRBJ2-1
CASSRGGHGEQFF
TGCGCCAGCAGCCGGGGGGGACATGGTGAGCAGTTCTTC
>TRBD2|TRBV28|.|TRBJ2-3
CASRPSRGGGRTDTQYF
TGTGCCAGCAGACCATCCCGGGGGGGTGGGCGTACAGATACGCAGTATTTT
>TRBD2|TRBV7-9|.|TRBJ2-1
CASSPRLAGGIYNEQFF
TGTGCCAGCAGCCCGCGACTAGCGGGAGGCATCTACAATGAGCAGTTCTTC
>.|TRBV4-2|once|TRBJ2-6
CASSQDVGAGANVLTF
TGTGCCAGCAGCCAAGATGTGGGGGCCGGGGCCAACGTCCTGACTTTC
>TRBD2|TRBV10-2|once|TRBJ2-3
CASRLAGFSQHLTDTQYF
TGCGCCAGCAGACTAGCGGGATTTAGCCAACACCTTACAGATACGCAGTATTTT
>TRBD2|TRBV28|.|TRBJ2-7
CASSQRAGANYEQYF
TGTGCCAGCAGCCAAAGGGCGGGAGCCAACTACGAGCAGTACTTC
>.|TRBV6-1|few|TRBJ1-2
CASSDYRVYGYTF
TGTGCCAGCAGTGACTACAGGGTCTATGGCTACACCTTC